Listed below are T cell receptor beta chains from one sample, sequenced in a study of technical replicates of blood from a handful of donors. Clones were sequenced by immunoSEQ multiplex PCR, and TCRdb holds only the in-frame ones, with some missing. The repertoire holds tens of thousands of clones, 90% to 95% seen once, with under 0.4% in the top ten. Input material: T cells isolated from PBMCs. Receptor source: a human donor in good health. Each CDR3 is given with its conserved first and last residue. The D gene is left open where the match is weak. Size is stated for part of the rows, as once, few or many counts, or as a class when the clone is expanded.

TRBV29-1	TRBJ2-7	.	TRBD2	CSGLLAGGTGVDEQYF	TGCAGCGGGCTACTAGCGGGAGGAACAGGCGTGGACGAGCAGTACTTC
TRBV9	TRBJ2-5	.	.	CASSATFMETQYF	TGTGCCAGCAGCGCTACTTTCATGGAGACCCAGTACTTC
TRBV4-3	TRBJ2-2	.	TRBD2	CASSQDWFEGGPWTGELFF	TGCGCCAGCAGCCAAGATTGGTTCGAGGGAGGGCCATGGACCGGGGAGCTGTTTTTT
TRBV7-9	TRBJ2-3	.	TRBD1	CASSLTGADTQYF	TGTGCCAGCAGCTTAACAGGGGCAGATACGCAGTATTTT
TRBV9	TRBJ2-7	.	.	CASSMFANEDYEQYF	TGTGCCAGCAGCATGTTTGCTAATGAAGACTACGAGCAGTACTTC
TRBV6-7	TRBJ1-1	.	TRBD1	CASTDRGRNTEAFF	TGTGCCAGCACCGACAGGGGCCGGAACACTGAAGCTTTCTTT
TRBV28	TRBJ2-7	.	TRBD1	CASSGDRASYEQYF	TGTGCCAGCTCTGGGGACAGGGCATCCTACGAGCAGTACTTC
TRBV2	TRBJ1-1	.	TRBD1	CASRGQELTNTEAFF	TGTGCCAGCAGAGGACAGGAACTAACGAACACTGAAGCTTTCTTT
TRBV9	TRBJ2-1	.	.	CASSVQGGRPPEQFF	TGTGCCAGCAGCGTACAAGGAGGGCGGCCACCAGAGCAGTTCTTC
TRBV18	TRBJ1-5	.	.	CASSAGNQPQHF	TGTGCCAGCTCGGCGGGTAATCAGCCCCAGCATTTT
TRBV7-9	TRBJ2-1	.	.	CASSSDLAPHDNEQFF	TGTGCCAGCAGCTCAGACTTGGCCCCCCACGACAATGAGCAGTTCTTC
TRBV29-1	TRBJ1-2	.	TRBD1	CSAVSQGGGGYTF	TGCAGCGCCGTTTCACAGGGGGGGGGCGGCTACACCTTC
TRBV5-6	TRBJ2-5	once	.	CASSLRGITQETQYF	TGTGCCAGCAGCTTGAGAGGTATAACCCAAGAGACCCAGTACTTC
TRBV6-5	TRBJ2-7	.	.	CASRTGTIEQYF	TGTGCCAGCAGAACCGGGACAATAGAGCAGTACTTC
TRBV6-5	TRBJ2-2	.	.	CASSYLARNTGELFF	TGTGCCAGCAGTTATTTAGCCAGGAACACCGGGGAGCTGTTTTTT
TRBV11-2	TRBJ2-7	.	TRBD2	CASSLAPYEGGPRSYEQYF	TGTGCCAGCAGCTTAGCGCCCTATGAGGGAGGGCCTCGATCCTACGAGCAGTACTTC
TRBV11-3	TRBJ1-1	.	TRBD1	CASTGTVNTEAFF	TGTGCCAGCACCGGGACAGTGAACACTGAAGCTTTCTTT
TRBV19	TRBJ1-1	.	.	CASTATGIAFF	TGTGCCAGTACCGCAACAGGGATCGCTTTCTTT
TRBV7-9	TRBJ2-1	.	.	CASSKNMLRNEQFF	TGTGCCAGCAGCAAGAATATGTTGCGTAATGAGCAGTTCTTC
TRBV5-1	TRBJ2-1	.	TRBD1	CASSPYRGEYNEQFF	TGCGCCAGCAGCCCCTACAGGGGGGAGTACAATGAGCAGTTCTTC
TRBV5-1	TRBJ2-7	.	TRBD2	CASSLLAGGPYEQYF	TGCGCCAGCAGCCTGTTGGCGGGAGGCCCCTACGAGCAGTACTTC
TRBV27	TRBJ2-3	.	TRBD2	CASSLAGGPSYTDTQYF	TGTGCCAGCAGCCTAGCGGGAGGTCCTTCCTACACAGATACGCAGTATTTT
TRBV19	TRBJ1-2	once	.	CASSVALFYGYTF	TGTGCCAGTAGTGTAGCCCTTTTCTATGGCTACACCTTC
TRBV28	TRBJ2-1	.	TRBD2	CASSLLAGGHNEQFF	TGTGCCAGCAGTCTCCTAGCGGGAGGTCACAATGAGCAGTTCTTC
TRBV5-6	TRBJ2-7	.	TRBD1	CASSLLGQGSEQYF	TGTGCCAGCAGCTTGCTAGGACAGGGGTCCGAGCAGTACTTC
TRBV6-6	TRBJ2-5	.	.	CASSWSESEETQYF	TGTGCCAGCAGTTGGAGCGAATCCGAAGAGACCCAGTACTTC
TRBV7-6	TRBJ2-1	.	TRBD2	CASSLNAGLAGRYNEQFF	TGTGCCAGCAGCTTAAATGCAGGACTAGCGGGAAGATACAATGAGCAGTTCTTC
TRBV28	TRBJ2-1	.	TRBD2	CASSTSQRLAGHNEQFF	TGTGCCAGCAGCACATCTCAGAGGCTAGCGGGCCACAATGAGCAGTTCTTC
TRBV7-9	TRBJ2-1	.	TRBD2	CASSLVLAGGHEQFF	TGTGCCAGCAGCTTAGTGCTAGCGGGAGGGCATGAGCAGTTCTTC
TRBV5-1	TRBJ2-1	.	TRBD1	CASSLMEASQGENEQFF	TGCGCCAGCAGCTTGATGGAGGCGTCACAGGGGGAGAATGAGCAGTTCTTC
TRBV5-1	TRBJ1-2	once	TRBD1	CASSLWVKTGVYGYTF	TGCGCCAGCAGCTTGTGGGTAAAGACAGGGGTCTATGGCTACACCTTC
TRBV27	TRBJ2-1	.	.	CASTIRTAYNEQFF	TGTGCCAGCACGATCAGGACAGCTTACAATGAGCAGTTCTTC
TRBV11-2	TRBJ2-7	.	TRBD1	CASSPLTGLDEQYF	TGTGCCAGCAGCCCACTGACAGGGCTAGACGAGCAGTACTTC
TRBV6-6	TRBJ2-5	once	.	CASSYFEGETQYF	TGTGCCAGCAGTTACTTCGAGGGAGAGACCCAGTACTTC
TRBV15	TRBJ2-7	.	TRBD2	CATTPGLAGSYEQYF	TGTGCCACCACTCCGGGACTAGCGGGATCCTACGAGCAGTACTTC